Each of the 7 T cell receptor beta chains below was sequenced from the same sample in a study of T-cell reconstitution after alpha-beta-depleted transplantation in children. Unique molecular identifiers were incorporated into the prepared TCRbeta library. A single record per CDR3 protein comes from TCRdb applying MiXCR to the PCR reads. The table shows hundreds of thousands of distinct CDR3 sequences, with about 15% occurring only once. The sequences come from PBMCs from the stem cell graft donor, collected from the stem cell graft. These receptors originate from a human donor who donated a stem cell graft to a child with acute myeloid leukemia.

This clonotype was recorded many times. V usage is TRBV20-1 and J usage is TRBJ1-2; 10 bases line up with TRBD1. J gave up 2 bases and V 5 bases, and 11 bases lay outside the gene matches. Germline V CDR1 and CDR2: DFQATT, SNEGSKA (reference sequence). The length of the CDR3 is 16 residues. CDR3 DNA: TGCAGTGCTGCGAAAAGTCCGGGACAGGGGAACTATGGCTACACCTTC. The encoded protein is CSAAKSPGQGNYGYTF.

This clonotype was counted at least ten times. The gene calls are TRBV4-2 and TRBJ1-2; D might be TRBD1 (5 bases). Germline V gene data show CDR1 as LGHNA and CDR2 as YNFKEQ. V was pared by 1 base and J by 5 bases, with 11 bases between. This CDR3 has 14 amino acids. The CDR3 protein is CASSQANRMYGYTF. For the CDR3, the DNA is TGTGCCAGCAGCCAAGCCAACAGGATGTATGGCTACACCTTC.

This clonotype was found many times. The V and J genes are TRBV12-3 or TRBV12-4 and TRBJ1-2; D is uncertain. V was shortened by 2 bases and J by 0 bases, with 10 bases between the two germline ends. The CDR3 runs 15 residues. CDR3 region: CASSLHREPNYGYTF. The CDR3 DNA reads TGTGCCAGCAGTTTACATAGGGAACCTAACTATGGCTACACCTTC.

This clonotype has only a few counts. This rearrangement joins TRBV20-1 to TRBJ2-1, with 10 bases aligning to TRBD2. V dropped 0 bases and J dropped 4; count of bases not matched to a gene: 3. CDR1 and CDR2 from the germline V gene are DFQATT and SNEGSKA (reference sequence). The CDR3 has 15 amino acids. The CDR3 region is CSARDRLAGYNEQFF. The CDR3 DNA reads as TGCAGTGCTAGAGATCGACTAGCGGGTTACAATGAGCAGTTCTTC.

This clonotype was detected only a few times. V usage is TRBV7-9 and J usage is TRBJ2-2, with no clear D. Germline V gene sequence: CDR1 SEHNR, CDR2 FQNEAQ (reference sequence). Trimming took 1 base from V and 6 from J, leaving 12 bases between them. CDR3 length: 15 amino acids. CDR3 amino acids: CASSLVFTGSGELFF. Here the CDR3 DNA reads TGTGCCAGCAGCTTAGTCTTCACCGGGTCCGGGGAGCTGTTTTTT.

This clonotype has more than one count but fewer than ten. The chain uses TRBV7-2 and TRBJ2-1; D gene ambiguous. The V end lost 5 bases, the J end lost 6 bases, and 11 bases lay between the germline ends. CDR3 length: 13 residues. Germline CDR1 and CDR2: SGHTA and FQGNSA. CDR3: CASSTSLGNEQFF. CDR3 bases: TGTGCCAGCAGCACCTCCCTCGGCAATGAGCAGTTCTTC.

This clonotype has only a few counts. The genes are TRBV5-1 and TRBJ2-2; 8 positions agree with TRBD1. The V gene's germline CDR1 is SGHRS and CDR2 YFSETQ. Trimming removed 4 bases from V and 3 bases from J; junction bases left unmatched: 5. CDR3 length: 15 amino acids. In DNA form, the CDR3 reads TGCGCCAGCAGCGATGGGACAGGTTACACCGGGGAGCTGTTTTTT. Amino acid sequence: CASSDGTGYTGELFF.